The 31 T cell receptor beta chains below all came from one sample that was sequenced in a study of blood T cells in healthy people across ages. A J-beta primer mix and a sample-barcoded 5' primer were used in a second PCR of about 7 to 11 cycles. TCRdb analysed the 5' RACE reads with MiXCR anew, one entry per CDR3 protein. Among hundreds of thousands of distinct CDR3 sequences listed, 45% to 50% were seen once. The sequenced sample consisted of blood. These receptor sequences come from a man younger than 45 in good health.

This clonotype occurred once. The chain couples TRBV20-1 to TRBJ1-6; D unresolved. V shed 0 bases and J shed 6 bases, with 15 bases lying between them. The CDR3 loop spans 16 amino acids. Germline-derived CDR1 and CDR2 are DFQATT and SNEGSKA (reference sequence). The CDR3 DNA is TGCAGTGCTAGAGATCTCTCGGACTTATCTAATTCACCCCTCCACTTT. This gives the protein CSARDLSDLSNSPLHF.

This clonotype has just one count. The gene calls are TRBV4-3 and TRBJ1-1, with 7 bases fitting TRBD1. CDR3 length equals 15 residues. Per the germline V gene, CDR1 is LGHNA and CDR2 is YSLEER. The V segment lost 2 bases and the J segment 1 base; nucleotides outside the gene matches: 4. Here the CDR3 reads CASSQTGDRNTEAFF. DNA for the CDR3: TGCGCCAGCAGCCAAACGGGGGACAGGAACACTGAAGCTTTCTTT.

This clonotype has a handful of counts. The chain is built from TRBV7-2 and TRBJ2-1; D could derive from TRBD1 or TRBD2 (5 bases each). With 8 bases removed from V and 0 bases from J, the gap between germline ends came to 14 bases. Germline assignment: CDR1 SGHTA and CDR2 FQGNSA. The CDR3 totals 15 residues. CDR3 protein: CASGGMTSSYNEQFF. In DNA, the CDR3 is TGTGCCAGCGGGGGTATGACGAGCTCCTACAATGAGCAGTTCTTC.

The chain combines TRBV29-1 with TRBJ2-7; 12 bases align to TRBD1. The CDR3 runs to 15 residues. Germline CDR1 and CDR2: SQVTM and ANQGSEA. J was trimmed by 5 bases and V by 6 bases; bases with no gene match: 11. The CDR3 spells CSVDPGQGASNEQYF. The CDR3 DNA follows: TGCAGCGTGGATCCGGGACAGGGGGCATCTAACGAGCAGTACTTC.

This clonotype was seen a single time. A junction end diverges from the germline sequence, so it may reflect a read error. The chain uses TRBV24-1 and TRBJ2-7; D unclear. In germline, CDR1 is KGHDR, CDR2 SFDVKD. CDR3 length equals 14 residues. The CDR3 protein is CVTSDSGRVYEQYF. CDR3 nucleotide sequence: TGTGTCACCAGTGATTCCGGACGGGTCTACGAGCAGTACTTC.

The chain has TRBV7-8 and TRBJ1-1; a weak D match, TRBD1 (5 bases). V lost 1 base and J lost 8, with 14 bases in between. Germline V gives CDR1 SGHVS, CDR2 FQNEAQ. The CDR3 loop spans 14 amino acids. CDR3 coding DNA: TGTGCCAGCAGCTTAGGGTGGCAGGGCAACGAAGCTTTCTTT. This translates into CASSLGWQGNEAFF.

This clonotype has a handful of counts. This chain joins TRBV29-1 and TRBJ2-1; 9 bases are shared with TRBD1. The trim removed 8 bases at V and 4 bases at J, leaving 9 bases unmatched. The V gene's germline CDR1 is SQVTM and CDR2 ANQGSEA. This CDR3 region has 14 residues. The CDR3 DNA is TGCAGCTCAGGGACAGGGATTGTGTACAATGAGCAGTTCTTC. Residues: CSSGTGIVYNEQFF.

This clonotype has a single count. The chain recombines TRBV29-1 with TRBJ2-1; D remains unclear. The CDR3 runs 12 residues. CDR1 and CDR2 (germline): SQVTM, ANQGSEA. V gave up 6 bases and J gave up 9 bases, with 15 bases separating them. The CDR3 nucleotides read TGCAGCGTAGCATATCGAGGTGGTGAGCAGTTCTTC. Its protein is CSVAYRGGEQFF.

The V and J genes are TRBV6-5 and TRBJ2-7; 10 bases fit TRBD1. V lost 6 bases, J lost 5 bases, and 10 bases stayed unmatched. Germline V CDR1 and CDR2: MNHEY, SVGAGI. The CDR3 is 15 amino acids. The CDR3 nucleotides read TGTGCCAGCAGGCCTTCTGACAGGGGGCGCGACGAGCAGTACTTC. As protein: CASRPSDRGRDEQYF.

V usage is TRBV6-6 and J usage is TRBJ2-3, with D unresolved. The CDR3 spans 11 residues. The V and J ends lost 7 bases and 8 bases respectively, with 10 bases between them. Germline lookup yields CDR1 MNHNY and CDR2 SVGAGI (reference sequence). The CDR3 DNA is TGTGCCAGCACGGATTCGGGTACGCAGTATTTT. The encoded protein is CASTDSGTQYF.

The rearrangement joins TRBV15 to TRBJ1-6, with 9 positions matching TRBD1. This CDR3 is built from 16 residues. V was pared by 2 bases and J by 7 bases, with 6 bases of the junction left unmatched. The V gene's germline CDR1 is LNHNV and CDR2 YYDKDF (reference sequence). CDR3 residues: CATSRLSTGGNSPLHF. In DNA form, the CDR3 reads TGTGCCACCAGCAGACTATCGACAGGGGGAAATTCACCCCTCCACTTT.

The chain couples TRBV9 to TRBJ1-1; D possibly corresponds to TRBD1 (6 bases). With 3 bases removed from V and 0 bases from J, the gap between germline ends came to 12 bases. In germline, CDR1 is SGDLS, CDR2 YYNGEE. The CDR3 spans 15 residues. CDR3: CASSAAGTLNTEAFF. CDR3 in DNA: TGTGCCAGCAGCGCGGCCGGGACACTGAACACTGAAGCTTTCTTT.

The chain recombines TRBV27 with TRBJ2-1; 7 nucleotides agree with TRBD1. V shed 6 bases, J shed 9 bases, and the junction held 11 bases outside the gene matches. This CDR3 has 14 residues. Germline V gene data show CDR1 as MNHEY and CDR2 as SMNVEV (reference sequence). The CDR3 nucleotides read TGTGCCAGCAGCCCCGACCGAGGGGGCAGTGAGCAGTTCTTC. It yields the protein CASSPDRGGSEQFF.

This chain connects TRBV6-2 or TRBV6-3 to TRBJ2-1; a weak D match, TRBD1 (5 bases). Germline CDR1 is MNHEY and CDR2 is SVGEGT. Trimming removed 6 bases at V and 7 bases at J, with 19 bases between. This CDR3 has 15 amino acids. The CDR3 spells CASRTQGAYRNEQFF. CDR3 sequence (DNA): TGTGCCAGCAGGACCCAGGGCGCCTACCGTAATGAGCAGTTCTTC.

This clonotype was seen a few times. The chain combines TRBV12-3 or TRBV12-4 with TRBJ2-4; possible D gene TRBD2, 6 bases. Trimming cost V 7 bases and J 0 bases, with 13 bases left between them. The CDR3 is 15 residues long. CDR3 bases: TGTGCCAGCACCCCGGGAGCGGAAGCCAAAAACATTCAGTACTTC. Its protein is CASTPGAEAKNIQYF.

The chain recombines TRBV7-2 with TRBJ2-7; TRBD2 matches 9 bases. The germline V gene encodes CDR1 SGHTA and CDR2 FQGNSA. This CDR3 has 16 amino acids. Trimming cost V 2 bases and J 2 bases; bases outside gene matches: 7. CDR3 sequence: CASSLYAGGTTYEQYF. In DNA form, the CDR3 reads TGTGCCAGCAGCTTATATGCGGGGGGGACCACCTACGAGCAGTACTTC.

Only a few counts were recorded for this clonotype. V and J are TRBV30 and TRBJ1-2, with D unresolved. Germline CDR1 GTSNPN, CDR2 SVGIG (reference sequence). The V end lost 0 bases, the J end lost 8 bases, and 16 bases lay between the germline ends. There are 14 residues in the CDR3. The CDR3 reads CAWSVDDGSSGYTF. The CDR3 nucleotides are TGTGCCTGGAGTGTAGACGACGGATCCTCCGGCTACACCTTC.

CDR3 in DNA: TGTGCCAGCTCACCCCTCGAGACAGGGGCCTATGGCTACACCTTC. Its translation is CASSPLETGAYGYTF. The chain has TRBV18 and TRBJ1-2, with TRBD1 matching over 8 bases. The CDR3 spans 15 residues. Germline V lookup: CDR1 KGHSH, CDR2 LQKENI. After removal of 3 bases from V and 4 bases from J, the junction contained 7 bases not matched to a gene.

This clonotype was picked up a small number of times. The chain combines TRBV6-5 with TRBJ2-7, with 9 bases fitting TRBD2. The V gene end was trimmed by 6 bases and the J gene end by 1 base; junction bases not matched to a gene: 1. From germline, CDR1 is MNHEY and CDR2 SVGAGI. The CDR3 consists of 13 residues. CDR3 in DNA: TGTGCCAGCAGGACTAGCGGTTCCTACGAGCAGTACTTC. Protein product: CASRTSGSYEQYF.

This clonotype turned up a few times. The chain is built from TRBV10-3 and TRBJ2-7, with D tentatively TRBD1 (5 bases). The CDR3 consists of 13 residues. Trimming cost V 2 bases and J 1 base, with 6 bases left between them. Germline V gene sequence: CDR1 ENHRY, CDR2 SYGVKD. The CDR3 region is CAISEGQSYEQYF. CDR3 DNA sequence: TGTGCCATCAGTGAGGGACAATCCTACGAGCAGTACTTC.

CDR3 coding DNA: TGTGCCAGCAGTGAGGGGACAGTACATTCACCCCTCCACTTT. Its protein product is CASSEGTVHSPLHF. The chain joins TRBV6-1 to TRBJ1-6; 7 nucleotides agree with TRBD1. The CDR3 covers 14 residues. Trimming removed 3 bases from V and 8 bases from J; junction bases left unmatched: 4. Germline-derived CDR1 and CDR2 are MNHNS and SASEGT.

Comment on this clonotype: The junction departs from the called germline gene at one end, perhaps through a read error. The J gene is TRBJ2-7, the V gene TRBV5-1; TRBD1 matches at 7 bases. This CDR3 contains 16 residues. CDR1 SGHRS and CDR2 YFSETQ come from the germline V gene. CDR3 sequence (DNA): TGTGCCAGCAGCTTGGATTTCCAGGGGGTTGTGTACGAGCAGTACTTC. This sequence encodes CASSLDFQGVVYEQYF.

The rearrangement links TRBV20-1 to TRBJ1-2; 7 nucleotides agree with TRBD1. Germline V CDR1 and CDR2: DFQATT, SNEGSKA (reference sequence). The CDR3 loop spans 11 amino acids. V shed 7 bases and J 7 bases; nucleotides not matched to a gene: 6. The CDR3 sequence: CSGGQVSGYTF. Written as DNA, the CDR3 is TGCAGTGGTGGACAGGTCTCTGGCTACACCTTC.

The chain links TRBV20-1 to TRBJ2-1; 10 bases fit TRBD2. The junction had 15 bases not matched to a gene; V was cut back by 3 bases and J by 13 bases. The CDR3 length is 15 residues. The germline CDR1 and CDR2 sequences are DFQATT and SNEGSKA (reference sequence). In DNA form, the CDR3 reads TGCAGTGCTAGGTATCCCCTAGCGGGGGTAGAGACCCAGTTCTTC. It encodes CSARYPLAGVETQFF.

This clonotype was seen many times. The rearrangement uses TRBV27 and TRBJ2-1, with D possibly TRBD2 on 6 matching bases. This CDR3 is built from 15 residues. The germline V and J ends were trimmed by 10 bases and 4 bases, with 20 bases remaining between them. The germline V gene encodes CDR1 MNHEY and CDR2 SMNVEV (reference sequence). The CDR3 is CATSGMARGYNEQFF. Written as DNA, the CDR3 is TGTGCCACCTCGGGAATGGCTCGGGGGTACAATGAGCAGTTCTTC.

This chain uses TRBV7-2 with TRBJ1-2, with 10 bases identical to TRBD1. The CDR3 is made up of 15 amino acids. V was clipped by 1 base and J by 6 bases; unmatched bases: 5. Germline lookup yields CDR1 SGHTA and CDR2 FQGNSA. This CDR3 is CASSLDQTGGNGYTF. The CDR3 coding sequence is TGTGCCAGCAGCTTAGATCAGACAGGGGGCAATGGCTACACCTTC.

The genes are TRBV3-1 and TRBJ2-7; 8 bases line up with TRBD2. The CDR3 extends over 15 amino acids. J lost 0 bases, V lost 1 base, and 2 bases had no gene match. Germline CDR1 and CDR2: LGHDT and YNNKEL (reference sequence). The CDR3 sequence is CASSQVAGISYEQYF. The DNA for the CDR3 is TGTGCCAGCAGCCAAGTAGCGGGGATCTCCTACGAGCAGTACTTC.

This chain links TRBV15 with TRBJ1-2, with no clear D. The germline V and J ends were trimmed by 0 bases and 4 bases, with 6 bases remaining between them. The CDR3 covers 13 residues. Germline V gives CDR1 LNHNV, CDR2 YYDKDF (reference sequence). The CDR3 here is CATSRDRIYGYTF. The CDR3 DNA reads as TGTGCCACCAGCAGAGACAGAATCTATGGCTACACCTTC.

The chain combines TRBV27 with TRBJ1-6, with D unresolved. V was clipped by 5 bases and J by 9 bases, with 14 bases between them. This CDR3 comprises 14 residues. Germline assignment: CDR1 MNHEY and CDR2 SMNVEV (reference sequence). The CDR3 sequence: CASSPLERRSPLHF. The CDR3 DNA reads as TGTGCCAGCAGTCCCCTCGAACGTCGTTCACCCCTCCACTTT.

This clonotype was seen only a few times. This chain links TRBV6-2 or TRBV6-3 with TRBJ2-3; TRBD1 agrees at 7 bases. This CDR3 has 14 residues. Trimming cost V 6 bases and J 0 bases; bases outside gene matches: 3. In germline, CDR1 is MNHEY, CDR2 SVGEGT. CDR3 amino acids: CASSNRGSTDTQYF. DNA for the CDR3: TGTGCCAGCAGCAACAGGGGTAGCACAGATACGCAGTATTTT.

This clonotype was detected only a few times. Here the CDR3 reads CASSLVGTLGYNEQFF. CDR3 nucleotides: TGTGCCAGCAGTTTAGTGGGGACCTTAGGGTACAATGAGCAGTTCTTC. The rearrangement links TRBV12-3 or TRBV12-4 to TRBJ2-1, with D perhaps matching TRBD1 or TRBD2 (5 bases each). The CDR3 is made up of 16 amino acids. V was pared by 1 base and J by 4 bases, with 14 bases between.